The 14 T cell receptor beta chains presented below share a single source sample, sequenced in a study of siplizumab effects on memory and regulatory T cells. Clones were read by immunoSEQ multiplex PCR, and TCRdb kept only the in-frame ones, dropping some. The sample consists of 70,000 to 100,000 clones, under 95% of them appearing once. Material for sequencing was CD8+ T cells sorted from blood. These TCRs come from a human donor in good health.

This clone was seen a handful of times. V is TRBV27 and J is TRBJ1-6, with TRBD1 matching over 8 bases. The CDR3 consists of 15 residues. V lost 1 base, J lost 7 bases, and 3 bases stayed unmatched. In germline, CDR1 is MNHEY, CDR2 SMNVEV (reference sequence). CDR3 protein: CASSLLGQGNSPLHF. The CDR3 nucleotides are TGTGCCAGCAGTTTATTAGGACAGGGCAATTCACCCCTCCACTTT.

CDR3 sequence: CASSPTSGSFYEQYF. The CDR3 nucleotides are TGCGCCAGCAGCCCCACTAGCGGGAGTTTCTACGAGCAGTACTTC. The V gene is TRBV4-3, the J gene TRBJ2-7; 11 bases fit TRBD2. V trimming: 4 bases; J trimming: 3 bases; junction bases outside the gene matches: 5. Germline V CDR1 and CDR2: LGHNA, YSLEER. The CDR3 consists of 15 residues.

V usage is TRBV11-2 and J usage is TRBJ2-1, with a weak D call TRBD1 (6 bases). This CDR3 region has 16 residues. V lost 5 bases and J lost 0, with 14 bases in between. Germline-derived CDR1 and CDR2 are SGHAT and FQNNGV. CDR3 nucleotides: TGTGCCAGCAGCCCCGGACAGACCAGCTCCTACAATGAGCAGTTCTTC. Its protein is CASSPGQTSSYNEQFF.

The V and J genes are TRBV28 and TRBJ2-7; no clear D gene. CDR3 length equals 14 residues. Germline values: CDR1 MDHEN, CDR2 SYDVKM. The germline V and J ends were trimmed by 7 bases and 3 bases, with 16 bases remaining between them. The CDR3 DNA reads TGTGCCAGCACCAAGATCAATTTCAACTACGAGCAGTACTTC. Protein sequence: CASTKINFNYEQYF.

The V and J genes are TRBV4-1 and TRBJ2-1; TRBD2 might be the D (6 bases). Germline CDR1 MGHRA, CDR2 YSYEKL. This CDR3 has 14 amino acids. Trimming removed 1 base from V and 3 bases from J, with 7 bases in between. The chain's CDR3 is CASSQGRDYNEQFF. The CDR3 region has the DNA TGCGCCAGCAGCCAAGGGCGGGACTACAATGAGCAGTTCTTC.

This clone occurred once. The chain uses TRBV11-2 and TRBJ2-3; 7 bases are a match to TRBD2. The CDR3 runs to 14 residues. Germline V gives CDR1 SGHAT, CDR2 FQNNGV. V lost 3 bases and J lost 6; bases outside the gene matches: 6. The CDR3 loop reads CASSFTSDPDTQYF. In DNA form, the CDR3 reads TGTGCCAGCAGCTTTACTAGCGACCCGGATACGCAGTATTTT.

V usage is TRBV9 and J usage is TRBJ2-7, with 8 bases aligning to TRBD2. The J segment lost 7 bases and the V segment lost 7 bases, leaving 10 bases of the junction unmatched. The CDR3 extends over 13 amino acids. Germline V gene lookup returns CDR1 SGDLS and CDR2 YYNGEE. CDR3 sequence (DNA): TGTGCCAGCGGTCCGGACGGGGGGGCAGAGCAGTACTTC. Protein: CASGPDGGAEQYF. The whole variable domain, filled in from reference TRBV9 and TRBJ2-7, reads DSGVTQTPKHLITATGQRVTLRCSPRSGDLSVYWYQQSLDQGLQFLIQYYNGEERAKGNILERFSAQQFPDLHSELNLSSLELGDSALYFCASGPDGGAEQYFGPGTRLTVT.

The CDR3 region is CATQRTGSNQPQHF. CDR3 DNA sequence: TGTGCCACCCAAAGGACAGGGAGCAATCAGCCCCAGCATTTT. V and J are TRBV27 and TRBJ1-5; the match to TRBD1 covers 8 bases. The germline gives CDR1 MNHEY, CDR2 SMNVEV (reference sequence). J was trimmed by 1 base and V by 10 bases; bases with no gene match: 6. The length of the CDR3 is 14 residues.

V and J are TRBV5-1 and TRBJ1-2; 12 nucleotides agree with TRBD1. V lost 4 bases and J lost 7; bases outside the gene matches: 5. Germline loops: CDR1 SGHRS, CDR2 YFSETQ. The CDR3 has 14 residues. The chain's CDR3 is CASSPGQGAFGYTF. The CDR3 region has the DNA TGCGCCAGCAGCCCGGGACAGGGGGCCTTTGGCTACACCTTC.

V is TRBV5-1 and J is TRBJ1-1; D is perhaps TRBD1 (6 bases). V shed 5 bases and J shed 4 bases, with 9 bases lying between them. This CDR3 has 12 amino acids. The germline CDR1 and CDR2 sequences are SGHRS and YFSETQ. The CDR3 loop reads CASSSGATEAFF. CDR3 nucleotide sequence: TGCGCCAGCAGTTCAGGGGCCACTGAAGCTTTCTTT.

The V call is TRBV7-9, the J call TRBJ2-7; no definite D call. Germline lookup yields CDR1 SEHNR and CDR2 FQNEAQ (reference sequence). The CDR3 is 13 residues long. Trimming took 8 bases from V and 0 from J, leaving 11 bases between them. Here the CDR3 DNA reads TGTGCCAGCGCCTCGCCGAACTCCTACGAGCAGTACTTC. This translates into CASASPNSYEQYF.

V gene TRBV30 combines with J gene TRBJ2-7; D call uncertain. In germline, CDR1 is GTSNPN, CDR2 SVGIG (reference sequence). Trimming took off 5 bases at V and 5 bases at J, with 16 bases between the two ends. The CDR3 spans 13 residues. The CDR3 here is CAWAHFSGDEQYF. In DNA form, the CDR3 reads TGTGCCTGGGCACACTTCTCTGGGGACGAGCAGTACTTC.

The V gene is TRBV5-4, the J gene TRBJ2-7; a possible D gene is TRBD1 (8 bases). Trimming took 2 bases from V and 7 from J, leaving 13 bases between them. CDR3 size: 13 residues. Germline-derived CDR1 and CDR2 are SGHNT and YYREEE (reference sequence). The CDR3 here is CASSLTGGEEQYF. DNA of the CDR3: TGTGCCAGCAGCTTAACAGGGGGGGAAGAGCAGTACTTC. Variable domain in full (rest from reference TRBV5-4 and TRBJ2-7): ETGVTQSPTHLIKTRGQQVTLRCSSQSGHNTVSWYQQALGQGPQFIFQYYREEENGRGNFPPRFSGLQFPNYSSELNVNALELDDSALYLCASSLTGGEEQYFGPGTRLTVT.

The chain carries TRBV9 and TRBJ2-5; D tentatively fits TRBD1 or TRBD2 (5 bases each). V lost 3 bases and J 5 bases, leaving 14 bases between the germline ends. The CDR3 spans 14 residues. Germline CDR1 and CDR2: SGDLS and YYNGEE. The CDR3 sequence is CASSGGAARETQYF. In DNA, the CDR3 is TGTGCCAGCAGCGGAGGGGCCGCCAGGGAGACCCAGTACTTC.